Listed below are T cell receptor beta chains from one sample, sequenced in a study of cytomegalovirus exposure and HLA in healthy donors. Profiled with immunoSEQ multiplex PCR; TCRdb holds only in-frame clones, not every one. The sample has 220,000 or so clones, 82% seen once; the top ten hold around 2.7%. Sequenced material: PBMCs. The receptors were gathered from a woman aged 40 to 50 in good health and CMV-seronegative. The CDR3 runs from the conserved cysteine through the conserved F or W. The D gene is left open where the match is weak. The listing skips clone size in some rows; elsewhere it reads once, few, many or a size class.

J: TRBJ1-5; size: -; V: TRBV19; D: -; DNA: TGTGCCAGTAGGAAGCGGGAGGACAATCAGCCCCAGCATTTT; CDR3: CASRKREDNQPQHF
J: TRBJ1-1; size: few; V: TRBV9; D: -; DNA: TGTGCCAGCAGCGTTACAGGGAACACTGAAGCTTTCTTT; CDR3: CASSVTGNTEAFF
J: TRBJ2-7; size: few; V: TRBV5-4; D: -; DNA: TGTGCCAGCAGCTTGGACCTTACCTACGAGCAGTACTTC; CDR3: CASSLDLTYEQYF
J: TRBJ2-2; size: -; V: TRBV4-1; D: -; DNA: TGCGCCAGCAGCCAAGAAGGGGTCGGGCCCACCGGGGAGCTGTTTTTT; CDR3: CASSQEGVGPTGELFF
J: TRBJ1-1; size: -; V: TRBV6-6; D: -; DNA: TGTGCCAGCAGCCAGACAGTGCCAAACACTGAAGCTTTCTTT; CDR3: CASSQTVPNTEAFF
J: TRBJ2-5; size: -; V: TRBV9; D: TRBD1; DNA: TGTGCCAGCAGCGTAGATCAGGGGGTAGGGGAGACCCAGTACTTC; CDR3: CASSVDQGVGETQYF
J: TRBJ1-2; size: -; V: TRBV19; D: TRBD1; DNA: TGTGCCAGCGGGGGACAGGGCTGGTCGAACTATGGCTACACCTTC; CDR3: CASGGQGWSNYGYTF
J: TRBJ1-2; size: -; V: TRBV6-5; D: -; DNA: TGTGCCAGCAGTTCAAGACAGGCCCCGCACTACACCTTC; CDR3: CASSSRQAPHYTF
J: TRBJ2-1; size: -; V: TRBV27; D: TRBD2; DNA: TGTGCCAGCGTCTGGGCGGGAGGGTCCTACAATGAGCAGTTCTTC; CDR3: CASVWAGGSYNEQFF
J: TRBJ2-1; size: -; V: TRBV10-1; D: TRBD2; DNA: TGCGCCAGCAGTGAGTCGAGGATAGCGGGAGTTACGAATGAGCAGTTCTTC; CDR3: CASSESRIAGVTNEQFF
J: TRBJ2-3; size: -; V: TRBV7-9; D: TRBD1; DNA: TGTGCCAGCAGCTTGACAGGGGGCCGAAGCACAGATACGCAGTATTTT; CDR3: CASSLTGGRSTDTQYF
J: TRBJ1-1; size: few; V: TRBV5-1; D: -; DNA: TGCGCCAGCAGCCCCGCAGGACTGGCTGAAGCTTTCTTT; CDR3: CASSPAGLAEAFF
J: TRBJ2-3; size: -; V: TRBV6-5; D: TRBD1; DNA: TGTGCCAGCAGAGAGACAGGGGGGCTCACAGATACGCAGTATTTT; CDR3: CASRETGGLTDTQYF
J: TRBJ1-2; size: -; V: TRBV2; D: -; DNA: TGTGCCAGCAGTGAAATGCCAGGGGCTAATGGCTACACCTTC; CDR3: CASSEMPGANGYTF
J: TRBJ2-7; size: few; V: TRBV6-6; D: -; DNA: TGTGCCAGCACCAAAGGGTCAGGGACCTACGAGCAGTACTTC; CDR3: CASTKGSGTYEQYF
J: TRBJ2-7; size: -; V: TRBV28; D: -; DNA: TGTGCCAGCCAATCACATCAGACAGATTACGAGCAGTACTTC; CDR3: CASQSHQTDYEQYF
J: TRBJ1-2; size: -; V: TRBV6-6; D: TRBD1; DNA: TGTGCCAGCAGATCAGACAGGGTTGCCGATGGCTACACCTTC; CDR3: CASRSDRVADGYTF
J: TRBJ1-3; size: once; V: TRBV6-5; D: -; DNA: TGTGCCAGCACCCCCGGCGGAAGCACCATATATTTT; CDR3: CASTPGGSTIYF
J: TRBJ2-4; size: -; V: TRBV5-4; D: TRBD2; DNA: TGTGCCAGCAGCCCCCCCGGGGGGTCAAGAAACATTCAGTACTTC; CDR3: CASSPPGGSRNIQYF
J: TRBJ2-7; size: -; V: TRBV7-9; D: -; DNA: TGTGCCAGCAGCTTAGTACCAGGAGGGGAGCAGTACTTC; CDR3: CASSLVPGGEQYF
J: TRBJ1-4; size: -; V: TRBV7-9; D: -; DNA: TGTGCCAGCAGCCTTCTTTCGGATGAAAAACTGTTTTTT; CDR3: CASSLLSDEKLFF
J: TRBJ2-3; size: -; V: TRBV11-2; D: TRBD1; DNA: TGTGCCAGCAGCCCCCGGACAGGGGGCGCAGATACGCAGTATTTT; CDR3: CASSPRTGGADTQYF
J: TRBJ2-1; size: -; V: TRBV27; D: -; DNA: TGTGCCAGCAGTTCCATCTCCTACAATGAGCAGTTCTTC; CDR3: CASSSISYNEQFF
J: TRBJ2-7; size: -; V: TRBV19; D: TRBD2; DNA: TGTGCCAGTAGTATCACCTTCGGACTAGCGGTCTACGAGCAGTACTTC; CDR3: CASSITFGLAVYEQYF
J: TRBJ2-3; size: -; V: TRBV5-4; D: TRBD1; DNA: TGTGCCAGCAGCCGGGACCCGGGCAGAAGGACAGGGGGCAGGAGAGATACGCAGTATTTT; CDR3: CASSRDPGRRTGGRRDTQYF
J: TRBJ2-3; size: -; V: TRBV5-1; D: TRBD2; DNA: TGCGCCAGCAGCGGGGGACTAGCGGGAGGGCCAACAGATACGCAGTATTTT; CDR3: CASSGGLAGGPTDTQYF
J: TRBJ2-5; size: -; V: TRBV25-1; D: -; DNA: TGTGCCAGCAGTGAATTTTGGGGCAGAGAGACCCAGTACTTC; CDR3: CASSEFWGRETQYF
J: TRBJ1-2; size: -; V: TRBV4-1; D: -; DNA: TGCGCCAGCAGCACCCTACCCCCCATCCCAAGCGCCTATGGCTACACCTTC; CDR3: CASSTLPPIPSAYGYTF
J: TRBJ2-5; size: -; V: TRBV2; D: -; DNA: TGTGCCAGCAGTGAAGAAATGACAGGTGGGGAGACCCAGTACTTC; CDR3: CASSEEMTGGETQYF
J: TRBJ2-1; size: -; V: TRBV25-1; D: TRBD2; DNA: TGTGCCAGCAGTGAATGGACTAGCGGGGGTTACAATGAGCAGTTCTTC; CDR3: CASSEWTSGGYNEQFF
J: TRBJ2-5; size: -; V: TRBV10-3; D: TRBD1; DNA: TGTGCCATCAGCCTTTACGGGACAGGCGGCAAAGAGACCCAGTACTTC; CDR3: CAISLYGTGGKETQYF
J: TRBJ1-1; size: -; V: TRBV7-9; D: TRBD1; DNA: TGTGCCAGCAGCGCCGGGACAGGGAACACTGAAGCTTTCTTT; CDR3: CASSAGTGNTEAFF
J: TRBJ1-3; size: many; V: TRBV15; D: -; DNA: TGTGCCACCAGCAGAGATAGCCGGATGGGGAGGGGTGGAAACACCATATATTTT; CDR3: CATSRDSRMGRGGNTIYF
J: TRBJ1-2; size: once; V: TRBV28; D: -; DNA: TGTGCCAGCGCCGACAGTAACTATGGCTACACCTTC; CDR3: CASADSNYGYTF
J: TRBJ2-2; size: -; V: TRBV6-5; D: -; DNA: TGTGCCAGCAGTTATCTAAACACCGGGGAGCTGTTTTTT; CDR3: CASSYLNTGELFF
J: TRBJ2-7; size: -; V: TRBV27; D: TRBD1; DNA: TGTGCCAGCAGTTGGACAGGGGAGGGGTACGAGCAGTACTTC; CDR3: CASSWTGEGYEQYF
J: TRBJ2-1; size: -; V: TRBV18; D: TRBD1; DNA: TGTGCCAGCTCACCCCAACGAGGGACAGGAGAATACAATGAGCAGTTCTTC; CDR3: CASSPQRGTGEYNEQFF
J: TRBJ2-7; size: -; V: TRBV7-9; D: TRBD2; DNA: TGTGCCAGCAGCTTAGGGCTGGGAGGGGAATCCCCCTACGAGCAGTACTTC; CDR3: CASSLGLGGESPYEQYF
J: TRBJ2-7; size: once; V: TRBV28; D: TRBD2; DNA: TGTGCCAGCAGTCTAGCGGGACCTCCCGAGCAGTACTTC; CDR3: CASSLAGPPEQYF
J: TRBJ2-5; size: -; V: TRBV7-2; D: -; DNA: TGTGCCAGCAGCCCCCGATGGGGGGGGCGGGTGGAGACCCAGTACTTC; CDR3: CASSPRWGGRVETQYF
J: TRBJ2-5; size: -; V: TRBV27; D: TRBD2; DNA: TGTGCCAGCAGTCCCGGACTAGCGGAAGACTTAAAGTACTTC; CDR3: CASSPGLAEDLKYF
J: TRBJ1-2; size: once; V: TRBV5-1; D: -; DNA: TGCGCCAGCAGCTTGAAGGGTCAGGAGGAGGGCTACACCTTC; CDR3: CASSLKGQEEGYTF
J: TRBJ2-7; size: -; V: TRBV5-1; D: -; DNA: TGCGCCAGCAGCTTCGGTGCGGGGTCCCACGAGCAGTACTTC; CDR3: CASSFGAGSHEQYF
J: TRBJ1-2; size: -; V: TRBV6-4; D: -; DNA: TGTGCCAGCAGCTGGAGGGGGGGGCAAAGGTATGGCTACACCTTC; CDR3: CASSWRGGQRYGYTF
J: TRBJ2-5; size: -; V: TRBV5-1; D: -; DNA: TGCGCCAGCCATTGGGGGGTCGCATCTCCCATCCCGGAGACCCAGTACTTC; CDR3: CASHWGVASPIPETQYF